Presented here are 14 T cell receptor beta chains from one specimen sequenced in a study of T cells expressing NK-cell markers. Reanalyzing the 5' RACE reads, TCRdb keeps one entry per CDR3 protein, without DNA. This repertoire includes 350,000 to 400,000 distinct CDR3 sequences. The sequencing input was blood T cells: a sorted CD56 or NKG2C T cell subset, CD4+ or CD8+ T cells, or bulk PBMC T cells (not recorded which). All receptors come from a woman aged 45-60 years in good health.

The genes are TRBV7-2 and TRBJ2-3; TCRdb outputs TRBD2, but without DNA this stays unchecked. Germline V gene lookup returns CDR1 SGHTA and CDR2 FQGNSA. CDR3 length: 15 amino acids. The CDR3 sequence is CASSLEQRSTDTQYF.

The chain is built from TRBV19 and TRBJ1-1; TCRdb gives TRBD1 as the D gene, but with no DNA this cannot be confirmed. This CDR3 is built from 16 residues. Looked up from germline, CDR1 is LNHDA and CDR2 is SQIVND (reference sequence). CDR3: CASSIAPAPIQGEAFF. Full variable domain (missing parts from reference TRBV19 and TRBJ1-1): DGGITQSPKYLFRKEGQNVTLSCEQNLNHDAMYWYRQDPGQGLRLIYYSQIVNDFQKGDIAEGYSVSREKKESFPLTVTSAQKNPTAFYLCASSIAPAPIQGEAFFGQGTRLTVV.

The gene calls are TRBV4-1 and TRBJ2-7; TCRdb proposes TRBD2, but this gene call is untestable without DNA. This CDR3 contains 12 residues. Germline CDR1 MGHRA, CDR2 YSYEKL. The CDR3 region is CASSGPMDEQYF.

This sequence joins TRBV7-8 and TRBJ1-1; TCRdb picks TRBD1, but there is no DNA to check that call. Germline V gene lookup returns CDR1 SGHVS and CDR2 FQNEAQ. The CDR3 sequence is 14 residues long. CDR3 protein: CASSSQDLRTEAFF.

V usage is TRBV5-6 and J usage is TRBJ2-2; TCRdb selects TRBD1, and the lack of DNA leaves this call unchecked. The V gene's germline CDR1 is SGHDT and CDR2 YYEEEE. The CDR3 runs to 15 residues. This chain's CDR3 is CASSVGQVNTGELFF.

J is TRBJ2-1 and V is TRBV3-1; TCRdb's D gene call, TRBD1, goes unchecked for lack of DNA. This CDR3 has 16 residues. Germline-derived CDR1 and CDR2 are LGHDT and YNNKEL (reference sequence). This CDR3 reads CASSQARAYFYNEQFF.

The chain recombines TRBV6-5 with TRBJ2-4; TCRdb picks TRBD1, but there is no DNA to check that call. The CDR3 runs 17 residues. Per the germline V gene, CDR1 is MNHEY and CDR2 is SVGAGI. This CDR3 is CASSYSVLTGQRNIQYF.

The rearrangement uses TRBV5-6 and TRBJ2-5; TCRdb outputs TRBD2, but without DNA this stays unchecked. Looked up from germline, CDR1 is SGHDT and CDR2 is YYEEEE. The CDR3 is 20 amino acids. The CDR3 is CASSSTPGTSETWYQETQYF.

This chain connects TRBV4-1 to TRBJ2-1. The CDR3 contains 16 residues. From germline, CDR1 is MGHRA and CDR2 YSYEKL. This chain's CDR3 is CASSQDLGSSYNEQFF.

The V and J genes are TRBV20-1 and TRBJ2-1; TCRdb calls TRBD2, which cannot be checked without DNA. This CDR3 region has 12 residues. The germline gives CDR1 DFQATT, CDR2 SNEGSKA (reference sequence). The CDR3 loop is CSARGGTSAQFF.

CDR3 sequence reads: CSVRQGSDTQYF. The V and J genes are TRBV29-1 and TRBJ2-3; absent DNA, TCRdb's TRBD1 call cannot be checked. The CDR3 has 12 residues. Germline CDR1 reads SQVTM; CDR2 reads ANQGSEA.

The V and J genes are TRBV5-1 and TRBJ2-3; TCRdb's assignment of TRBD2 cannot be checked, as there is no DNA. Germline CDR1 is SGHRS and CDR2 is YFSETQ. The CDR3 contains 15 residues. CDR3 amino acids: CASSLAGGHTDTQYF.

V and J are TRBV5-4 and TRBJ1-6; without DNA, the TCRdb call of TRBD1 cannot be checked. The length of the CDR3 is 15 residues. Germline V gene data show CDR1 as SGHNT and CDR2 as YYREEE (reference sequence). The CDR3 spells CASSDGQGSASPLHF.

The CDR3 loop reads CSFGSGRAEETQYF. V is TRBV29-1 and J is TRBJ2-5; the D gene TCRdb calls, TRBD2, cannot be checked with no DNA. The CDR3 spans 14 residues. Germline CDR1 SQVTM, CDR2 ANQGSEA.